This T cell receptor beta chain appears in the sequencing data of a study of OX40 agonist ivuxolimab in advanced cancers. Study at large: The treatment was a fully human IgG2 OX40 agonist, ivuxolimab.

Excluded were patients having autoimmune disease history or systemic immunosuppression. With respect to this clone: Its target is unknown.

This CDR3 spans 17 amino acids. The V end was cut by 4 bases, the J end by 5 bases, with 25 bases between. Germline V gene sequence: CDR1 SQVTM, CDR2 ANQGSEA. Assay: immunoSEQ multiplex PCR; the TCRdb copy retains only in-frame clones and omits some. The table records 55,000 to 65,000 clones, about four fifths of them present only once. General observations from the study: Which antigen the expanded peripheral T cells recognized is unknown. At doses 0.1 to 3.0 mg/kg, CD4+ and CD8+ clones expanded.

The specimen was CD4+ or CD8+ T cells sorted from blood, collected in a trial of the OX40 agonist ivuxolimab. The TCR originated in an adult with an advanced solid tumor such as melanoma, head and neck, liver or kidney cancer. The chain joins TRBV29-1 to TRBJ2-3, with TRBD1 as a possible D gene (5 bases). The CDR3 nucleotides read TGCAGCGTTGTAAGCTCTAGAGATGTTGGGGCCGGAGATACGCAGTATTTT. Encoded protein: CSVVSSRDVGAGDTQYF.